Below are 22 T cell receptor beta chains sequenced from a single sample in a study of regulatory T cells in long-lasting Graves disease. The time point is: newly diagnosed GD, antithyroid drugs for less than 3 months. PBMC RNA served as the TCR library source. To make TCR beta libraries, researchers used iRepertoire HTBI primers and Arm-PCR of CDR3 regions. Via MiXCR, TCRdb re-called the multiplex PCR reads, giving one row per CDR3 protein. The profile shows hundreds of thousands of distinct CDR3 sequences, 15% to 20% of them singletons. The same sample was also studied in work on T cells in Graves' hyperthyroidism and ophthalmopathy.

Sequences were derived from peripheral blood mononuclear cells (PBMCs), sampled at new diagnosis, from a patient treated with antithyroid drugs. All receptors derive from a woman aged 40 to 65 with Graves disease.

V gene TRBV27 combines with J gene TRBJ2-5, with TRBD2 matching 8 bases. The V gene end was trimmed by 3 bases and the J gene end by 4 bases; junction bases not matched to a gene: 16. The CDR3 spans 18 residues. The germline gives CDR1 MNHEY, CDR2 SMNVEV (reference sequence). The CDR3 sequence: CASSFAPLAGGLRETQYF. CDR3 sequence (DNA): TGTGCCAGCAGTTTTGCCCCCCTGGCGGGGGGACTGCGAGAGACCCAGTACTTC.

This clonotype was recorded at least ten times. The V call is TRBV3-1, the J call TRBJ1-2; D not resolved. The ends were cut back, 1 base at V and 5 bases at J, with 8 bases in the middle. CDR1 and CDR2 (germline): LGHDT, YNNKEL (reference sequence). The CDR3 has 13 amino acids. DNA of the CDR3: TGTGCCAGCAGCCAAGCGAACAGATATGGCTACACCTTC. This sequence encodes CASSQANRYGYTF.

This clonotype was picked up a small number of times. V and J are TRBV9 and TRBJ1-2; possibly TRBD1 for D (6 bases). The CDR3 totals 17 residues. Germline V gene lookup returns CDR1 SGDLS and CDR2 YYNGEE. With 3 bases removed from V and 1 base from J, the gap between germline ends came to 19 bases. CDR3 protein: CASSEGGRASVNYGYTF. The CDR3 region has the DNA TGTGCCAGCAGCGAAGGGGGTCGGGCCTCAGTTAACTATGGCTACACCTTC.

About this clonotype: Since a much larger clone is just one base distant, this may be a read error. The chain is built from TRBV12-3 or TRBV12-4 and TRBJ1-4; 7 bases fit TRBD1. J lost 9 bases, V lost 8 bases, and 12 bases had no gene match. The CDR3 is 14 residues long. The chain's CDR3 is CASSQGGRGKKLFF. The CDR3 nucleotides read TGTGCCAGCTCCCAGGGGGGGCGGGGTAAAAAACTGTTTTTT.

This clonotype has ten or more counts. The chain couples TRBV3-1 to TRBJ1-3; a possible D gene is TRBD1 (5 bases). The V and J ends lost 2 bases and 8 bases respectively, with 10 bases between them. Germline CDR1 and CDR2: LGHDT and YNNKEL (reference sequence). This CDR3 has 13 residues. Here the CDR3 DNA reads TGTGCCAGCAGCCAATCAGGGAGGGACACCATATATTTT. Amino acids: CASSQSGRDTIYF. The full variable domain, completed using reference TRBV3-1 and TRBJ1-3, is DTAVSQTPKYLVTQMGNDKSIKCEQNLGHDTMYWYKQDSKKFLKIMFSYNNKELIINETVPNRFSPKSPDKAHLNLHINSLELGDSAVYFCASSQSGRDTIYFGEGSWLTVV.

This clonotype was counted a few times. The chain recombines TRBV4-2 with TRBJ1-6, with D possibly TRBD1 on 5 matching bases. Germline assignment: CDR1 LGHNA and CDR2 YNFKEQ. This CDR3 has 14 amino acids. The V end lost 7 bases, the J end lost 8 bases, and 15 bases lay between the germline ends. The CDR3 loop is CASTPRDGDSPLHF. The CDR3 DNA follows: TGTGCCAGCACCCCCCGGGACGGAGATTCACCCCTCCACTTT.

The sample holds many counts of this clonotype. The chain combines TRBV3-1 with TRBJ1-6; the D is unclear. Germline V gene data show CDR1 as LGHDT and CDR2 as YNNKEL (reference sequence). Deletions cut 6 bases from V and 0 bases from J, with 9 bases between. This CDR3 has 15 amino acids. CDR3: CASSLRSSYNSPLHF. The CDR3 nucleotides read TGTGCCAGCAGTTTGAGGAGCTCCTATAATTCACCCCTCCACTTT.

In its sample, this clonotype was seen a few times. In nucleotides, the CDR3 is TGCAGTGCTAAAAAAAGCGGGGGTGCAGATACGCAGTATTTT. This encodes CSAKKSGGADTQYF. This sequence joins TRBV20-1 and TRBJ2-3, with 8 bases fitting TRBD2. Per germline, CDR1 DFQATT and CDR2 SNEGSKA (reference sequence). J gave up 4 bases and V 4 bases, and 7 bases lay outside the gene matches. The CDR3 extends over 14 amino acids.

This clonotype has more than one count but fewer than ten. The chain carries TRBV10-3 and TRBJ1-2; 8 bases match TRBD1. CDR3 length: 13 residues. CDR1 and CDR2 from the germline V gene are ENHRY and SYGVKD. J was trimmed by 4 bases and V by 4 bases; bases with no gene match: 2. CDR3 sequence (DNA): TGTGCCATCAGTGCGGGGACAGGCTATGGCTACACCTTC. Translated: CAISAGTGYGYTF.

Ten or more counts support this clonotype. The V gene is TRBV7-9, the J gene TRBJ1-1; 9 nucleotides align to TRBD1. CDR1 and CDR2 (germline): SEHNR, FQNEAQ (reference sequence). The CDR3 has 14 amino acids. V trimming: 5 bases; J trimming: 4 bases; junction bases outside the gene matches: 5. The CDR3 region has the DNA TGTGCCAGCAGCCCACAGGGGGCGATCACTGAAGCTTTCTTT. It specifies CASSPQGAITEAFF.

This clonotype was seen ten or more times. The chain couples TRBV3-1 to TRBJ1-4; D is unclear. Germline CDR1 is LGHDT and CDR2 is YNNKEL (reference sequence). V was pared by 1 base and J by 1 base, with 7 bases between. This CDR3 is 15 amino acids long. CDR3 sequence reads: CASSQGRLTNEKLFF. The DNA of the CDR3 is TGTGCCAGCAGCCAAGGACGGCTAACTAATGAAAAACTGTTTTTT.

This sequence joins TRBV6-1 and TRBJ1-1, with D possibly matching TRBD1 (6 bases). Germline V gene lookup returns CDR1 MNHNS and CDR2 SASEGT. There are 12 residues in the CDR3. The ends were cut back, 7 bases at V and 11 bases at J, with 17 bases in the middle. The CDR3 region has the DNA TGTGCCAGCAAAAGGGGTGGGGGCCAGGCTTTCTTT. Translation gives CASKRGGGQAFF.

This clonotype has at least ten counts. This chain links TRBV6-1 with TRBJ2-7, with D perhaps assigned TRBD1 or TRBD2 (5 bases each). Looked up from germline, CDR1 is MNHNS and CDR2 is SASEGT. This CDR3 contains 13 residues. Trimming removed 6 bases from V and 2 bases from J, with 11 bases in between. Written as DNA, the CDR3 is TGTGCCAGCAGCAGGGACCCCACCTACGAGCAGTACTTC. Protein product: CASSRDPTYEQYF.

The chain couples TRBV27 to TRBJ1-5; weak D call: TRBD1 (6 bases). V was pared by 2 bases and J by 9 bases, with 14 bases between. CDR3 length equals 14 residues. Germline V gene lookup returns CDR1 MNHEY and CDR2 SMNVEV (reference sequence). Written as DNA, the CDR3 is TGTGCCAGCAGTTTAGGAAGGGGGTCATGGCCCCAGCATTTT. Its translation is CASSLGRGSWPQHF.

This clonotype was observed at least ten times. The V call is TRBV6-5, the J call TRBJ1-1; perhaps TRBD1 as D (5 bases). Germline values: CDR1 MNHEY, CDR2 SVGAGI. V was trimmed by 4 bases and J by 2 bases, leaving 14 bases between them. This CDR3 contains 15 residues. CDR3 amino acids: CASSSWGSSNTEAFF. The CDR3 nucleotides are TGTGCCAGCAGTTCTTGGGGGTCTTCTAACACTGAAGCTTTCTTT.

This chain joins TRBV6-5 and TRBJ1-1, with TRBD1 matching over 8 bases. The CDR3 is 18 amino acids. Germline V gene data show CDR1 as MNHEY and CDR2 as SVGAGI. Trimming cost V 0 bases and J 6 bases; bases outside gene matches: 15. CDR3 sequence: CASSYSIYRGEIVAEAFF. CDR3 nucleotide sequence: TGTGCCAGCAGTTACTCGATATACAGGGGGGAGATTGTCGCTGAAGCTTTCTTT.

This chain connects TRBV7-9 to TRBJ1-1; D gene unclear. V lost 1 base, J lost 0 bases, and 6 bases lay in between. The CDR3 consists of 14 residues. The germline V gene has CDR1 SEHNR and CDR2 FQNEAQ (reference sequence). The CDR3, as DNA: TGTGCCAGCAGCTTAGTTCCGATGAACACTGAAGCTTTCTTT. Its translation is CASSLVPMNTEAFF.

This clonotype was recorded many times. The rearrangement joins TRBV12-3 or TRBV12-4 to TRBJ2-1; no clear D. The V gene lost 8 bases and the J gene lost 8 bases, with 7 bases spanning the gap. The CDR3 runs 10 residues. CDR3 sequence reads: CASGIYEQFF. The CDR3 DNA sequence: TGTGCCAGCGGCATCTATGAGCAGTTCTTC.

The V and J genes are TRBV7-9 and TRBJ2-1; D is unclear. In germline, CDR1 is SEHNR, CDR2 FQNEAQ (reference sequence). This CDR3 comprises 13 residues. The ends were cut back, 5 bases at V and 10 bases at J, with 15 bases in the middle. This chain's CDR3 is CASSPNADGEQFF. In DNA, the CDR3 is TGTGCCAGCAGCCCCAACGCGGACGGCGAGCAGTTCTTC.

The chain joins TRBV7-8 to TRBJ2-7, with 7 bases identical to TRBD2. Per the germline V gene, CDR1 is SGHVS and CDR2 is FQNEAQ. The CDR3 totals 13 residues. V trimming: 6 bases; J trimming: 2 bases; junction bases outside the gene matches: 4. The CDR3 coding sequence is TGTGCCAGCAGGGGCCGGGGGGCCTACGAGCAGTACTTC. Translated, it gives CASRGRGAYEQYF.

This chain uses TRBV6-2 or TRBV6-3 with TRBJ1-1, with a tentative D call TRBD1 (6 bases). This CDR3 has 14 amino acids. The V end was cut by 2 bases, the J end by 5 bases, with 12 bases between. CDR1 and CDR2 (germline): MNHEY, SVGEGT. The CDR3 nucleotides are TGTGCCAGCAGTTACGTCGACACAGGGACTGAAGCTTTCTTT. The encoded protein is CASSYVDTGTEAFF.

This clonotype was recorded a few times. The gene calls are TRBV7-9 and TRBJ2-5; tentatively, D is TRBD2 (5 bases). The V end lost 3 bases, the J end lost 7 bases, and 15 bases lay between the germline ends. Germline V gives CDR1 SEHNR, CDR2 FQNEAQ (reference sequence). This CDR3 has 14 residues. The CDR3 loop is CASSFFTLEGTQYF. For the CDR3, the DNA is TGTGCCAGCAGCTTCTTCACACTCGAGGGGACCCAGTACTTC.